These 20 T cell receptor beta chains originate from one sample sequenced in a study of monozygotic twins with inflammatory bowel disease. Reanalyzing the 5' RACE reads, TCRdb keeps one entry per CDR3 protein, without DNA. The sample has 300,000 to 400,000 distinct CDR3 sequences. The sample comprised blood. These receptors all come from a human donor with ulcerative colitis or Crohn's disease, or a healthy co-twin of an affected twin (not recorded which).

The chain combines TRBV4-1 with TRBJ2-2; without DNA, the TCRdb call of TRBD2 cannot be checked. The CDR3 extends over 16 amino acids. The germline CDR1 and CDR2 sequences are MGHRA and YSYEKL. The CDR3 spells CASSPTSGIGTGELFF.

The chain joins TRBV5-1 to TRBJ2-7; the TCRdb D gene call, TRBD1, has no DNA to confirm it. Germline V gene lookup returns CDR1 SGHRS and CDR2 YFSETQ. The CDR3 runs to 13 residues. The CDR3 reads CASSLHDSYEQYF.

The V call is TRBV19, the J call TRBJ2-7; with no DNA, the TCRdb D assignment of TRBD1 cannot be verified. CDR3 size: 16 residues. Germline CDR1 and CDR2: LNHDA and SQIVND (reference sequence). The chain's CDR3 is CASSIRWTGITYEQYF.

The chain combines TRBV12-3 or TRBV12-4 with TRBJ2-1. CDR3 size: 16 residues. CDR3 region: CASSIAGGSSYNEQFF.

The chain carries TRBV7-3 and TRBJ2-3; TCRdb calls TRBD2, which cannot be checked without DNA. Per the germline V gene, CDR1 is SGHTA and CDR2 is FQGTGA. This CDR3 contains 15 residues. The chain's CDR3 is CASSQGLAGTDTQYF.

V and J are TRBV20-1 and TRBJ1-5; the TRBD1 assignment by TCRdb is unverifiable without DNA. Germline values: CDR1 DFQATT, CDR2 SNEGSKA (reference sequence). The CDR3 is 16 residues long. The CDR3 sequence is CSAHKGGTGGNQPQHF.

This chain links TRBV5-1 with TRBJ1-2; the D gene TCRdb calls, TRBD1, cannot be checked with no DNA. Germline-derived CDR1 and CDR2 are SGHRS and YFSETQ. CDR3 size: 15 residues. The CDR3 loop is CASSLAGAATIGYTF.

The chain links TRBV30 to TRBJ2-1; there is no DNA to check the TCRdb D call of TRBD2. Germline CDR1 reads GTSNPN; CDR2 reads SVGIG (reference sequence). This CDR3 is 16 amino acids long. The CDR3: CAWDQTSGSSYNEQFF.

This CDR3 reads CASSLGTSTSTDTQYF. This sequence joins TRBV7-8 and TRBJ2-3; the D call from TCRdb, TRBD2, cannot be confirmed without DNA. This CDR3 spans 16 amino acids. CDR1 and CDR2 (germline): SGHVS, FQNEAQ. Supplemented by reference TRBV7-8 and TRBJ2-3, the full variable domain reads GAGVSQSPRYKVAKRGQDVALRCDPISGHVSLFWYQQALGQGPEFLTYFQNEAQLDKSGLPSDRFFAERPEGSVSTLKIQRTQQEDSAVYLCASSLGTSTSTDTQYFGPGTRLTVL.

CDR3: CASRSRGASSNEQFF. V and J are TRBV12-3 or TRBV12-4 and TRBJ2-1; there is no DNA to check the TCRdb D call of TRBD2. The CDR3 length is 15 residues.

V and J are TRBV6-1 and TRBJ2-5. The CDR3 has 13 amino acids. The V gene's germline CDR1 is MNHNS and CDR2 SASEGT. CDR3 sequence: CASRITTQETQYF.

The V call is TRBV5-6, the J call TRBJ2-5; TCRdb selects TRBD1, and the lack of DNA leaves this call unchecked. The germline CDR1 and CDR2 sequences are SGHDT and YYEEEE. CDR3 length: 15 residues. CDR3 sequence reads: CASSLYKGARETQYF.

The V gene is TRBV28, the J gene TRBJ1-5. Looked up from germline, CDR1 is MDHEN and CDR2 is SYDVKM. The CDR3 sequence is 17 residues long. This CDR3 is CASSPFPRRKGREPQHF.

The chain has TRBV12-3 or TRBV12-4 and TRBJ1-1; no DNA is available, so the TRBD1 call from TCRdb remains unchecked. CDR3 size: 14 residues. The CDR3 loop reads CASRPNGQGSEAFF.

The genes are TRBV20-1 and TRBJ2-1; TCRdb's assignment of TRBD2 cannot be checked, as there is no DNA. The germline gives CDR1 DFQATT, CDR2 SNEGSKA (reference sequence). The CDR3 contains 15 residues. The CDR3 loop is CSARDTRGSYNEQFF.

The rearrangement joins TRBV28 to TRBJ1-5; TCRdb returns TRBD1, unconfirmable since there is no DNA. CDR1 is MDHEN, CDR2 SYDVKM, per germline. CDR3 length: 16 residues. This chain's CDR3 is CASSLGGGPSNQPQHF.

The chain uses TRBV12-3 or TRBV12-4 and TRBJ1-5; the TCRdb D gene call, TRBD1, has no DNA to confirm it. This CDR3 is built from 12 residues. CDR3 residues: CASRGGAPPQHF.

The rearrangement joins TRBV28 to TRBJ2-7; TCRdb names TRBD1, which stays unverified in the absence of DNA. The germline V gene encodes CDR1 MDHEN and CDR2 SYDVKM. The CDR3 has 14 residues. The CDR3 reads CANSLLYMGYEQYF.

The V gene is TRBV27, the J gene TRBJ2-1. The CDR3 is 14 amino acids. Germline CDR1 reads MNHEY; CDR2 reads SMNVEV (reference sequence). CDR3 sequence: CASSAQNSYNEQFF.

This chain joins TRBV29-1 and TRBJ2-5; TCRdb picks TRBD2, but there is no DNA to check that call. Germline V gene data show CDR1 as SQVTM and CDR2 as ANQGSEA. This CDR3 region has 11 residues. The CDR3 is CSVEAGGTQYF. Complete variable domain (other parts from reference TRBV29-1 and TRBJ2-5): SAVISQKPSRDICQRGTSLTIQCQVDSQVTMMFWYRQQPGQSLTLIATANQGSEATYESGFVIDKFPISRPNLTFSTLTVSNMSPEDSSIYLCSVEAGGTQYFGPGTRLLVL.